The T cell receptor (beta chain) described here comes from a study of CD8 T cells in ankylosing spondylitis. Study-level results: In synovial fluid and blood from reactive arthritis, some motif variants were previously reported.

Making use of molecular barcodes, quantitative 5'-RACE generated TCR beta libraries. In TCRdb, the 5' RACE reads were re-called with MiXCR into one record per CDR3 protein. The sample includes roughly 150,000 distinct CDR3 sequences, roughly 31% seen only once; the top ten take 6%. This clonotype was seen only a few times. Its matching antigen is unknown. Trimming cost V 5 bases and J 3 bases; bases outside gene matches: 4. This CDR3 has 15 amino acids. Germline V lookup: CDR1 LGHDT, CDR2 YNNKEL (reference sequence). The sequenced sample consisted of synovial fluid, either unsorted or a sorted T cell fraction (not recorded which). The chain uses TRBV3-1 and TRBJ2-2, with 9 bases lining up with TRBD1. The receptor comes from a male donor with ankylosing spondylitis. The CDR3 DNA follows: TGTGCCAGCAGCGCCGGGACAGGGCACACCGGGGAGCTGTTTTTT. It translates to CASSAGTGHTGELFF. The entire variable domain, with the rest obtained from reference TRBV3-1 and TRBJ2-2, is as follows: DTAVSQTPKYLVTQMGNDKSIKCEQNLGHDTMYWYKQDSKKFLKIMFSYNNKELIINETVPNRFSPKSPDKAHLNLHINSLELGDSAVYFCASSAGTGHTGELFFGEGSRLTVL.